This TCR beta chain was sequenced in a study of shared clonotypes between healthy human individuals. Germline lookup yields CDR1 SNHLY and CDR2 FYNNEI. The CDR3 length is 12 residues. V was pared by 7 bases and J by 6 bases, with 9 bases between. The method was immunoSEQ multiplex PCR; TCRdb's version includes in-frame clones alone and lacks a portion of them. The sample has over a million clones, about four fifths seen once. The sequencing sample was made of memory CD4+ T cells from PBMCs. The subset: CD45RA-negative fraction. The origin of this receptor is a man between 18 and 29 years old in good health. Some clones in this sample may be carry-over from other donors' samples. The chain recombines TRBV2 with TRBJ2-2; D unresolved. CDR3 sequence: CASTSFAGELFF. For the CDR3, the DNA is TGTGCCAGCACTAGTTTCGCCGGGGAGCTGTTTTTT.